This T cell receptor (beta chain) was observed in a study of T cells in Graves' hyperthyroidism and ophthalmopathy. Deletions cut 3 bases from V and 7 bases from J, with 9 bases between. Germline V gives CDR1 SGHTA, CDR2 FQGNSA. The CDR3 has 12 residues. Graves' hyperthyroidism was deemed stable absent ophthalmopathy progression within 18 months. What was amplified from RNA transcripts were TCR beta CDR3 regions. The primer set for the first-round RT-PCR of the TCR CDR3 was HTBI. One entry per CDR3 protein, called by TCRdb with MiXCR from the multiplex PCR reads. The profile shows 700,000 to 850,000 distinct CDR3 sequences, about a third of them singletons.

This TCR came from a woman aged 40 to 49 with Graves' hyperthyroidism. V is TRBV7-2 and J is TRBJ2-5; tentative D call: TRBD2 (5 bases). The sequenced sample consisted of blood. The CDR3 DNA sequence: TGTGCCAGCAGCTTTTTGGCGGGGACCCAGTACTTC. It encodes CASSFLAGTQYF.